This is a list of T cell receptor beta chains from one sample in a study of spatial heterogeneity in lung cancer. TCRdb re-analysed the 5' RACE reads in MiXCR, keeping a single row per CDR3 protein. The sample records fewer than 2,000 distinct CDR3 sequences, 7.5% to 10% being singletons. The sequenced sample was lung tumor tissue, obtained at surgery. The receptors come from a female donor with early-stage non-small cell lung cancer. The CDR3 runs from the conserved cysteine through the conserved F or W. Fields, in order: CDR3 length, clone size, V gene, J gene, D gene, CDR3 DNA, CDR3 protein. The D gene is left open where the match is weak. Clone size, where shown, is once, few, many, or a class for clones that have expanded.

length: 14; size: medium-sized; V: TRBV9; J: TRBJ2-2; D: -; DNA: TGTGCCAGCAGCGTAGTTCTCCAGGAGGGGGAGCTGTTTTTT; CDR3: CASSVVLQEGELFF
length: 13; size: medium-sized; V: TRBV6-5; J: TRBJ2-5; D: -; DNA: TGTGCCAGCAGTTACTCGAGAGACGGGACCCAGTACTTC; CDR3: CASSYSRDGTQYF
length: 14; size: medium-sized; V: TRBV20-1; J: TRBJ2-1; D: -; DNA: TGCAGTGCCCCCCCAAGGGGCCCGTACAATGAGCAGTTCTTC; CDR3: CSAPPRGPYNEQFF
length: 16; size: medium-sized; V: TRBV7-2; J: TRBJ2-6; D: -; DNA: TGTGCCAGCAGCTTAGCGACCAGGTCTGGGGCCAACGTCCTGACTTTC; CDR3: CASSLATRSGANVLTF
length: 15; size: medium-sized; V: TRBV5-6; J: TRBJ1-1; D: -; DNA: TGTGCCACGAGTAGAGGGCCCGCCGCGGGGGCTGAAGCTTTCTTT; CDR3: CATSRGPAAGAEAFF
length: 15; size: medium-sized; V: TRBV25-1; J: TRBJ2-4; D: -; DNA: TGTGCCAGCAGTGAAGGAAGTGGTCAGGGAAACATTCAGTACTTC; CDR3: CASSEGSGQGNIQYF
length: 14; size: medium-sized; V: TRBV5-4; J: TRBJ1-1; D: -; DNA: TGTGCCAGCAGCTTCGGGGGCCTCGGCACTGAAGCTTTCTTT; CDR3: CASSFGGLGTEAFF
length: 15; size: -; V: TRBV6-6; J: TRBJ1-5; D: -; DNA: TGTGCCAGCACCATTCAGGCCGGGGGTCCTCAGCCCCAGCATTTT; CDR3: CASTIQAGGPQPQHF
length: 14; size: medium-sized; V: TRBV6-2/TRBV6-3; J: TRBJ2-1; D: TRBD2; DNA: TGTGCCAGCACAGGACTAGCGGGGTACAATGAGCAGTTCTTC; CDR3: CASTGLAGYNEQFF
length: 13; size: -; V: TRBV29-1; J: TRBJ2-2; D: -; DNA: TGCAGCGTTGATTTGCATTACACCGGGGAGCTGTTTTTT; CDR3: CSVDLHYTGELFF
length: 14; size: medium-sized; V: TRBV4-2; J: TRBJ2-5; D: -; DNA: TGTGCCAGCAGCCAAGTAGACTCCCAAGAGACCCAGTACTTC; CDR3: CASSQVDSQETQYF
length: 13; size: few; V: TRBV14; J: TRBJ1-1; D: -; DNA: TGTGCCAGCAGCAAGACAGGAAACACTGAAGCTTTCTTT; CDR3: CASSKTGNTEAFF
length: 13; size: medium-sized; V: TRBV14; J: TRBJ1-2; D: -; DNA: TGTGCCAGCAGCCACGGAGACAGCTATGGCTACACCTTC; CDR3: CASSHGDSYGYTF
length: 12; size: medium-sized; V: TRBV6-2/TRBV6-3; J: TRBJ1-6; D: -; DNA: TGTGCCAGCAGTTACTCAAGCTCACCCCTCCACTTT; CDR3: CASSYSSSPLHF
length: 15; size: medium-sized; V: TRBV3-1; J: TRBJ1-1; D: TRBD1; DNA: TGTGCCAGCAGCCTTCACGGGACAGGAAAGGATGGAGCTTTCTTT; CDR3: CASSLHGTGKDGAFF
length: 13; size: medium-sized; V: TRBV4-3; J: TRBJ1-2; D: -; DNA: TGCGCCAGCAGCCAAGAATCAGGGTATGGCTACACCTTC; CDR3: CASSQESGYGYTF
length: 14; size: few; V: TRBV2; J: TRBJ1-5; D: -; DNA: TGTGCCAGCAGCCGTCTGAATAGCAATCAGCCCCAGCATTTT; CDR3: CASSRLNSNQPQHF
length: 12; size: -; V: TRBV30; J: TRBJ2-7; D: -; DNA: TGTGCCTGGAGTGCTCGGGGCAACGAGCAGTACTTC; CDR3: CAWSARGNEQYF
length: 14; size: medium-sized; V: TRBV4-3; J: TRBJ2-5; D: -; DNA: TGCGCCAGCAGCCAACTTCGGGGCCAAGAGACCCAGTACTTC; CDR3: CASSQLRGQETQYF
length: 18; size: large; V: TRBV5-1; J: TRBJ2-2; D: TRBD1; DNA: TGCGCCAGCAGCTGGGCCCCGGGACAGCCTACGAACACCGGGGAGCTGTTTTTT; CDR3: CASSWAPGQPTNTGELFF
length: 15; size: -; V: TRBV11-2; J: TRBJ2-2; D: -; DNA: TGTGCCAGCAGCTTAGACGGGGGGAACACCGGGGAGCTGTTTTTT; CDR3: CASSLDGGNTGELFF
length: 15; size: medium-sized; V: TRBV12-3/TRBV12-4; J: TRBJ1-1; D: -; DNA: TGTGCCAGCAACAACCTTATTTTAGGGCCCACTGAAGCTTTCTTT; CDR3: CASNNLILGPTEAFF
length: 13; size: medium-sized; V: TRBV27; J: TRBJ1-5; D: -; DNA: TGTGCCAGCAGTTTTTTGGGGAATCAGCCCCAGCATTTT; CDR3: CASSFLGNQPQHF
length: 15; size: medium-sized; V: TRBV5-5; J: TRBJ1-4; D: -; DNA: TGTGCCAGCAGCTTAACAGGCGAGACTAATGAAAAACTGTTTTTT; CDR3: CASSLTGETNEKLFF
length: 15; size: medium-sized; V: TRBV7-3; J: TRBJ2-2; D: TRBD1; DNA: TGTGCCAGCAGCTCGGGACAGGGACACACCGGGGAGCTGTTTTTT; CDR3: CASSSGQGHTGELFF
length: 15; size: medium-sized; V: TRBV3-1; J: TRBJ2-3; D: TRBD2; DNA: TGTGCCAGCAGCCCCAGGGGACTAGAGCCAGATACGCAGTATTTT; CDR3: CASSPRGLEPDTQYF
length: 16; size: medium-sized; V: TRBV5-5; J: TRBJ2-2; D: -; DNA: TGTGCCAGCAGCTCAACTCCGGGATCGCGGACCGGGGAGCTGTTTTTT; CDR3: CASSSTPGSRTGELFF
length: 14; size: -; V: TRBV29-1; J: TRBJ2-2; D: TRBD1; DNA: TGCAGCACCCGCTCACAGGGGGCGCACGGGGAGCTGTTTTTT; CDR3: CSTRSQGAHGELFF
length: 16; size: large; V: TRBV7-2; J: TRBJ1-3; D: -; DNA: TGTGCCAGCAGCGGAGGGAGGCGGAGCTCTGGAAACACCATATATTTT; CDR3: CASSGGRRSSGNTIYF
length: 17; size: -; V: TRBV20-1; J: TRBJ2-4; D: TRBD2; DNA: TGCAGTGCTCAAGCGGGGGGCGAAATGATAGCCAAAAACATTCAGTACTTC; CDR3: CSAQAGGEMIAKNIQYF
length: 14; size: -; V: TRBV5-1; J: TRBJ2-7; D: -; DNA: TGCGCCAGCAGCTTGGGGCAGGGGAACTACGAGCAGTACTTC; CDR3: CASSLGQGNYEQYF
length: 14; size: medium-sized; V: TRBV7-2; J: TRBJ1-5; D: -; DNA: TGTGCCAGCAGCTTAGAGGCGAATGGCCAGCCCCAGCATTTT; CDR3: CASSLEANGQPQHF
length: 12; size: many; V: TRBV7-6; J: TRBJ2-7; D: -; DNA: TGTGCCAGCAGAGGCAGGGGCGGGGAGCAGTACTTC; CDR3: CASRGRGGEQYF
length: 17; size: medium-sized; V: TRBV12-3/TRBV12-4; J: TRBJ1-5; D: TRBD1; DNA: TGTGCCAGCAGAATCCTTTACAGGGGGTGGCCCACTCTTCCCCAGCATTTT; CDR3: CASRILYRGWPTLPQHF
length: 16; size: medium-sized; V: TRBV2; J: TRBJ2-1; D: -; DNA: TGTGCCAGCAGTGAAGAAGCCCAGGGGGGCTACAATGAGCAGTTCTTC; CDR3: CASSEEAQGGYNEQFF
length: 15; size: -; V: TRBV2; J: TRBJ2-1; D: TRBD1; DNA: TGTGCCAGCAGTGAATGGACAGGGGGAAACAATGAGCAGTTCTTC; CDR3: CASSEWTGGNNEQFF
length: 17; size: medium-sized; V: TRBV20-1; J: TRBJ2-6; D: TRBD2; DNA: TGCAGTGCTAGAGATCTCCTAGCGGCTCATGGGGCCAACGTCCTGACTTTC; CDR3: CSARDLLAAHGANVLTF
length: 15; size: once; V: TRBV6-2/TRBV6-3; J: TRBJ2-7; D: -; DNA: TGTGCCAGCAGTAGGGACTCCATAGGGCCCTACGAGCAGTACTTC; CDR3: CASSRDSIGPYEQYF
length: 16; size: -; V: TRBV5-6; J: TRBJ1-5; D: -; DNA: TGTGCCAGCAGCACAGGACAGCAACCAAGCAATCAGCCCCAGCATTTT; CDR3: CASSTGQQPSNQPQHF
length: 12; size: medium-sized; V: TRBV2; J: TRBJ1-1; D: -; DNA: TGTGCCAGCTCAATTATGAACACTGAAGCTTTCTTT; CDR3: CASSIMNTEAFF
length: 14; size: medium-sized; V: TRBV7-6; J: TRBJ1-1; D: TRBD1; DNA: TGTGCCAGCAGCGCTGGGACAGCGAACACTGAAGCTTTCTTT; CDR3: CASSAGTANTEAFF
length: 16; size: -; V: TRBV29-1; J: TRBJ2-3; D: TRBD1; DNA: TGCAGCGTTGTCTCCGGACAGGGGATTCGCACAGATACGCAGTATTTT; CDR3: CSVVSGQGIRTDTQYF
length: 12; size: -; V: TRBV28; J: TRBJ2-2; D: -; DNA: TGTGCCAGCAGAGGTTTCACCGGGGAGCTGTTTTTT; CDR3: CASRGFTGELFF
length: 15; size: medium-sized; V: TRBV19; J: TRBJ2-1; D: TRBD2; DNA: TGTGCCAGTAGTATTCCGGGACGGGAGGGCAATGAGCAGTTCTTC; CDR3: CASSIPGREGNEQFF
length: 15; size: medium-sized; V: TRBV6-6; J: TRBJ1-2; D: TRBD1; DNA: TGTGCCAGCAGTTACAACCCGGACAGGAACTATGGCTACACCTTC; CDR3: CASSYNPDRNYGYTF
length: 13; size: large; V: TRBV13; J: TRBJ1-1; D: -; DNA: TGTGCCAGCAGCTTAGTTCGGGCGACTGAAGCTTTCTTT; CDR3: CASSLVRATEAFF
length: 14; size: medium-sized; V: TRBV12-3/TRBV12-4; J: TRBJ1-1; D: TRBD1; DNA: TGTGCCAGCAGTTTCGGGACAGGGAGAACTGAAGCTTTCTTT; CDR3: CASSFGTGRTEAFF
length: 14; size: medium-sized; V: TRBV19; J: TRBJ1-6; D: -; DNA: TGTGCCAGTAGCCGGGGCAGGGAAGTGTCACCCCTCCACTTT; CDR3: CASSRGREVSPLHF
length: 12; size: medium-sized; V: TRBV18; J: TRBJ1-6; D: -; DNA: TGTGCCAGCTCGCTCACCAATTCACCCCTCCACTTT; CDR3: CASSLTNSPLHF
length: 14; size: many; V: TRBV5-8; J: TRBJ1-1; D: TRBD1; DNA: TGTGCCAGCAAAATGGGACAGTCTCACACTGAAGCTTTCTTT; CDR3: CASKMGQSHTEAFF
length: 17; size: medium-sized; V: TRBV7-2; J: TRBJ2-5; D: TRBD2; DNA: TGTGCCAGCAGCCCCCCCATTCGACTAGCGGGGGAAAAGACCCAGTACTTC; CDR3: CASSPPIRLAGEKTQYF
length: 12; size: many; V: TRBV20-1; J: TRBJ2-7; D: -; DNA: TGCAGTGCCCAAGACGGATCCTACGAGCAGTACTTC; CDR3: CSAQDGSYEQYF
length: 15; size: medium-sized; V: TRBV7-9; J: TRBJ2-5; D: TRBD1; DNA: TGTGCCAGCAGCTTAATGCCAGGGGGACAAGAGACCCAGTACTTC; CDR3: CASSLMPGGQETQYF
length: 15; size: -; V: TRBV7-3; J: TRBJ2-1; D: TRBD2; DNA: TGTGCCAGCAGCCGTCTAGCGGGAGGAGTGGATGAGCAGTTCTTC; CDR3: CASSRLAGGVDEQFF
length: 16; size: -; V: TRBV6-1; J: TRBJ2-5; D: TRBD1; DNA: TGTGCCAGCAGTGAACAGGGGGCGGCGTTCCGAGAGACCAAGTACTTC; CDR3: CASSEQGAAFRETKYF